This TCR beta chain was retrieved from a study of blood T cells in healthy people across ages (dated by TCRdb to about 2015). Context from the whole study: In model experiments, roughly one uniquely barcoded TCR beta cDNA molecule per two T cells was captured by template switching. Two additional independent replicas of 1 million unique cDNA reads from the same blood draw were analyzed for two donors (one aged 18 to 29 and one aged 80 or older). Using deep sequencing normalized with unique cDNA molecular identifiers, the study measured how TCR beta repertoire diversity changes with age. Four age groups were formed from the donors: young (average approximately 15 years), middle-aged (approximately 39), aged (roughly 59) and long-lived (less than 85). To avoid experimental bias, donors of different ages were distributed randomly across sequencing lanes. The study at large found these results: Observed TCR beta diversity correlated strongly with the percentage of naive T cells measured by flow cytometry. The CMV infection status of donors was not known, potentially confounding age-related changes in expanded clonotypes. Observed TCR beta diversity per million T cells fell roughly linearly with age, and a significant reduction was already apparent by age around 44. Estimates of total diversity from one million sequenced T cells were regarded as lower bounds and underestimates. The long-lived group showed more naive CD4+ T cells, fewer expanded clones and increased TCR diversity than the aged group, suggesting age selection. Because profiling used bulk unsorted PBMCs, naive and antigen-experienced compartments could not be compared conclusively.

The V end loses 4 bases and the J end loses 4 bases, and a stretch of 16 bases separates them. In the germline V gene (reference sequence), CDR1 corresponds to DFQATT and CDR2 to SNEGSKA. CDR3 length: 14 amino acids, cysteine to phenylalanine. Only CDR3 DNA remains: 42 bases, in frame from the first base. Library creation used 5' RACE. The run used an Illumina HiSeq 2500. A second PCR of roughly 7 to 11 cycles was performed with a sample-barcoded 5' primer and a J-beta primer mix. Each TCR beta cDNA molecule received a unique molecular identifier from a template-switch 5' adaptor carrying 12 random nucleotides. At least 2.5 million CDR3-containing paired-end reads were obtained from each sample. All of the RNA was converted into first-strand cDNA using the Mint cDNA synthesis kit, with a TRBC-specific oligonucleotide serving as the primer. After uracil-DNA glycosylase treatment, a first 18-cycle PCR used universal primers M1SS and BC2_uni_R on all cDNA. The authors' pipeline ran thus. Normalization of each sample was performed by random selection of 1 million high-quality reads, each carrying a distinct molecular identifier. Reads sharing molecular identifiers were discarded rather than binned into consensus sequences. CDR3 identification, clonotype clustering and error correction used MiTCR with a Q25 quality threshold and the strictest error-elimination algorithm. A nonparametric unseen species model with Euler transformation was used to estimate lower-bound total TCR beta diversity. TCRdb reprocessing: public reads trimmed at Q25 with fastp, clones called with MiXCR, in-frame beta chains kept. Records with the same CDR3 protein are collapsed into one entry carrying the most frequent genes and DNA. The V and J calls reflect TCRdb's pipeline rather than the authors' work. The table for this sample lists around 790,000 distinct CDR3 sequences; 40% to 50% of them were counted only once. Roughly 19% of the sample is held by the ten biggest clonotypes.

The approximately 40 donors, aged roughly 6 to 90 years, were systemically healthy Caucasian individuals from Russia. Around 9.9 milliliters of peripheral blood were collected from each donor into EDTA-treated Vacutainer tubes. Ficoll-Paque density-gradient centrifugation was used to isolate PBMCs, with at least 6.5 million per sample. Trizol reagent was used to extract total RNA from PBMCs, with at least 6 micrograms per sample. The percentages of naive CD45RAhigh/CD27high T cells were determined by flow cytometry on a PBMC aliquot from every donor. Turning to this clonotype: Which antigen it targets is not known. No per-base quality is available; no much larger clone lies one base away.

The sequence came from a man in his sixties in good health. The source material was blood. This chain is built from TRBV20-1 and TRBJ2-5; a tentative D call is TRBD2 (6 bases match). The bases are TGCAGTGCTACTCGACTAGAGGGTAGAGAGACCCAGTACTTC. This gives the protein CSATRLEGRETQYF.